The TCR beta chain under discussion was sequenced for a study of chemoradiotherapy in HPV16-positive cancers (dated by TCRdb to between 2021 and 2024). Turning to the overall study: Functional T-cell assays on cells from two HPV16-positive patients defined candidate HPV-specific T-cell clones and common TCR motifs. TCR repertoires from more than 70 patients with HPV-related cancers were then used to track the candidate HPV-specific TCRs and motifs. The study asked whether T-cell immunity against the HPV oncoproteins E6 and E7 changes during chemoradiotherapy and whether it affects survival.

What the study reported, not specific to this receptor: The functional definition of HPV-specific T cells came from only a couple of HPV16-positive patients, and the survival association was reported for HPV16-positive patients. Expansion of candidate HPV-specific clones and E7-related TCR motifs was observed in the tumor microenvironment during treatment, whereas no such expansion was observed for non-HPV-specific T cells. Improved recurrence-free survival in HPV16-positive patients was associated with expansion of HPV-responsive T cells during chemoradiotherapy.

The library relied on the immunoSEQ multiplex PCR assay. What TCRdb holds here is the immuneACCESS table cut down to in-frame rearrangements. Part of the clones is not present; checked against another copy, under half of the missing clones reflect an unresolved V gene, and the others are unexplained. The sample table holds roughly 25,000 clones, of which approximately 84% were seen once. The top ten hold over 3.5% of the sample. In the case of this clone: Its antigen remains undetermined. Per-base qualities were not stored, and no clone one base away is much larger.

Repertoires were sampled repeatedly over the course of chemoradiotherapy so that clonal expansion in the tumor microenvironment could be followed. Measured from the cysteine to the phenylalanine, the CDR3 is 14 residues long. Just CDR3 DNA is preserved here, 42 bases in frame from base 1. V lost 7 bases and J lost 4 bases; the stretch between them is 14 bases long. The CDR1 and CDR2 encoded by the germline V gene are SGHTA and FQGNSA. The chain is made from TRBV7-2 and TRBJ1-3; no D gene can be assigned with confidence. This clonotype originated in a human donor with HPV-associated anogenital cancer. The sequencing here drew on blood, taken from a patient who underwent chemoradiotherapy. The CDR3 reads as follows: CASIFDGSGNTIYF. The DNA reads TGTGCCAGCATTTTCGACGGGTCAGGAAACACCATATATTTT.